What follows are 12 T cell receptor beta chains derived from one specimen sequenced in a study of cytomegalovirus exposure and HLA in healthy donors. Primers for the PCR totalled 60 Vbeta and 13 Jbeta. Sequencing was performed with immunoSEQ multiplex PCR; in TCRdb, only in-frame clones are kept and a portion is missing. The table lists about 120,000 clones, about 80% of them singletons. The sample taken for sequencing was PBMCs. The receptors originated from a female donor in good health and CMV-seropositive.

The J gene is TRBJ1-5, the V gene TRBV7-8, with 7 positions matching TRBD1. The CDR3 runs to 15 residues. The germline V gene has CDR1 SGHVS and CDR2 FQNEAQ. V lost 1 base and J lost 6; bases outside the gene matches: 6. This chain's CDR3 is CASSLDRGPSQPQHF. The DNA for the CDR3 is TGTGCCAGCAGCTTAGACAGGGGCCCAAGTCAGCCCCAGCATTTT.

The chain uses TRBV11-3 and TRBJ2-2, with 8 bases identical to TRBD2. This CDR3 comprises 15 residues. Unmatched junction bases numbered 2, after V lost 5 bases and J lost 0 bases. In germline, CDR1 is SGHNT, CDR2 YENEEA. The CDR3 here is CASSPGLANTGELFF. The CDR3 DNA reads TGTGCCAGCAGCCCGGGACTAGCGAACACCGGGGAGCTGTTTTTT.

The V and J genes are TRBV6-5 and TRBJ2-7, with D perhaps matching TRBD1 (6 bases). Germline CDR1 is MNHEY and CDR2 is SVGAGI. Trimming pared 0 bases from V and 1 base from J, leaving 10 bases between. The CDR3 is 15 amino acids. Here the CDR3 reads CASSYSTRGSYEQYF. CDR3 bases: TGTGCCAGCAGTTACTCGACCAGGGGTTCCTACGAGCAGTACTTC.

This clone was counted between two and nine times. The chain combines TRBV7-9 with TRBJ1-1; 9 bases match TRBD1. Germline CDR1 is SEHNR and CDR2 is FQNEAQ (reference sequence). The CDR3 is 13 residues long. The V segment lost 4 bases and the J segment 7 bases; nucleotides outside the gene matches: 4. The CDR3 region is CASSWGGQGEAFF. The CDR3 DNA follows: TGTGCCAGCAGCTGGGGGGGACAGGGTGAAGCTTTCTTT.

CDR3 nucleotide sequence: TGTGCCAGCAGCTGGGCTATACTGACAGCTGCAACTAATGAAAAACTGTTTTTT. It is translated as CASSWAILTAATNEKLFF. The chain combines TRBV7-2 with TRBJ1-4, with a weak D call TRBD1 (5 bases). The germline gives CDR1 SGHTA, CDR2 FQGNSA. Trimming took off 4 bases at V and 0 bases at J, with 18 bases between the two ends. There are 18 residues in the CDR3.

A single count supports this clone. V and J are TRBV2 and TRBJ2-7, with D unresolved. The CDR3 is made up of 14 amino acids. V was trimmed by 2 bases and J by 3 bases, leaving 11 bases between them. Germline V gene sequence: CDR1 SNHLY, CDR2 FYNNEI. CDR3 in amino acids: CASSELAGFYEQYF. CDR3 nucleotide sequence: TGTGCCAGCAGTGAATTGGCAGGATTCTACGAGCAGTACTTC.

The chain is built from TRBV25-1 and TRBJ2-1; no definite D call. V lost 6 bases and J lost 0, with 9 bases in between. From germline, CDR1 is MGHDK and CDR2 SYGVNS. This CDR3 has 14 residues. CDR3 amino acids: CASRGHSSYNEQFF. In DNA, the CDR3 is TGTGCCAGCAGGGGTCACAGCTCCTACAATGAGCAGTTCTTC.

This chain links TRBV7-9 with TRBJ2-3; 7 bases agree with TRBD1. This CDR3 contains 13 residues. The trim removed 9 bases at V and 1 base at J, leaving 4 bases unmatched. CDR1 SEHNR and CDR2 FQNEAQ come from the germline V gene (reference sequence). CDR3 sequence reads: CASRTGGTDTQYF. The CDR3 DNA sequence: TGTGCCAGTAGAACAGGGGGCACAGATACGCAGTATTTT.

The rearrangement uses TRBV28 and TRBJ2-7; D ambiguous. Per germline, CDR1 MDHEN and CDR2 SYDVKM. This CDR3 comprises 11 residues. Trimming stripped 6 bases from V and 6 bases from J, with 9 bases between. CDR3 loop: CASSRLSEQYF. CDR3 nucleotides: TGTGCCAGCAGCCGCCTATCCGAGCAGTACTTC.

This clone has just a few counts. This chain connects TRBV5-8 to TRBJ2-5; 7 nucleotides match TRBD1. V shed 4 bases, J shed 5 bases, and the junction held 5 bases outside the gene matches. Germline V CDR1 and CDR2: SGHTS, YDEGEE. The CDR3 runs 13 residues. CDR3 coding DNA: TGTGCCAGCAGCCCCGACAGGGCTGAGACCCAGTACTTC. Translation: CASSPDRAETQYF.

This sequence joins TRBV6-5 and TRBJ1-1, with 7 bases identical to TRBD1. CDR3 length: 13 residues. Germline CDR1 is MNHEY and CDR2 is SVGAGI. V dropped 3 bases and J dropped 6; count of bases not matched to a gene: 4. CDR3 residues: CASSYLGGAEAFF. The CDR3, as DNA: TGTGCCAGCAGTTATTTAGGGGGCGCTGAAGCTTTCTTT.

The genes are TRBV5-4 and TRBJ2-5; perhaps TRBD2 as D (7 bases). V was clipped by 3 bases and J by 2 bases, with 14 bases between them. This CDR3 region has 15 residues. CDR1 is SGHNT and CDR2 is YYREEE in the germline V gene (reference sequence). CDR3 DNA sequence: TGTGCCAGCAGCTGGGGGGGACATCGACAAGAGACCCAGTACTTC. Translation gives CASSWGGHRQETQYF.